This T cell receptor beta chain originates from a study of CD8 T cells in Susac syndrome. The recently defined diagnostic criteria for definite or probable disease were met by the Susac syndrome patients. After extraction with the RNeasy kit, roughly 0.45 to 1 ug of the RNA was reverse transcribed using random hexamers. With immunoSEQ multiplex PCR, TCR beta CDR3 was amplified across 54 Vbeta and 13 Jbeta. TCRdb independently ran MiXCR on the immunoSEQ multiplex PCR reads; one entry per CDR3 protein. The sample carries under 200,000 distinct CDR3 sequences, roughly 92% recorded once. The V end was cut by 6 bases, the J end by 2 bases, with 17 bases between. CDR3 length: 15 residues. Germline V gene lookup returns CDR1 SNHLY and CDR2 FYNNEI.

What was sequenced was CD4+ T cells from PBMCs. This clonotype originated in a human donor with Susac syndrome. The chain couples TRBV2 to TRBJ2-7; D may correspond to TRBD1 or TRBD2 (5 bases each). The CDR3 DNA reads TGTGCCAGCAGGAGAGGGCAGGGTGGAGCCTACGAGCAGTACTTC. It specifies CASRRGQGGAYEQYF.